What follows describes a single T cell receptor beta chain. Its specificity is unknown. The CDR3 totals 15 residues. Germline CDR1 SGHRS, CDR2 YFSETQ. V gave up 0 bases and J gave up 2 bases, with 12 bases separating them. Single viable CD3+CD4+CD8-CD45RO+ cells were sorted as the memory CD4+ T cells. Clones were sequenced by immunoSEQ multiplex PCR, and TCRdb holds only the in-frame ones, with some missing. The sample carries about 48,000 clones, roughly 73% recorded once. The data are from a study of memory CD4+ T cells and cytomegalovirus serostatus. Study-wide results and limits: CD4+ memory repertoires contained about 40% of the roughly 150 reported CMV TCRbeta sequences.

This sequence was found in an adult in good health and CMV-seronegative. The sequencing input was memory CD4+ T cells from blood. The V gene is TRBV5-1, the J gene TRBJ2-7, with D possibly TRBD1 on 6 matching bases. The CDR3 loop reads CASSLGAGVTYEQYF. The DNA of the CDR3 is TGCGCCAGCAGCTTGGGGGCAGGGGTAACCTACGAGCAGTACTTC.